The 24 T cell receptor beta chains below were found in one sample sequenced in a study of blood T cell repertoires in COVID-19. The method was immunoSEQ multiplex PCR; TCRdb's version includes in-frame clones alone and lacks a portion of them. The data hold about 380,000 clones, with 85% to 90% observed a single time. Material: PBMCs or T cells enriched from blood (not recorded which). The receptor source for this set is a woman aged 18 to 35 who had recovered from COVID-19.

The V gene is TRBV19, the J gene TRBJ1-6; 7 bases are a match to TRBD1. This CDR3 has 15 residues. J lost 8 bases, V lost 5 bases, and 9 bases had no gene match. Per the germline V gene, CDR1 is LNHDA and CDR2 is SQIVND (reference sequence). This chain's CDR3 is CASSLGGGRYSPLHF. The CDR3 nucleotides are TGTGCCAGTAGTTTAGGGGGCGGTCGGTATTCACCCCTCCACTTT.

V and J are TRBV5-1 and TRBJ1-1; D unclear. The ends were cut back, 1 base at V and 1 base at J, with 14 bases in the middle. Germline loops: CDR1 SGHRS, CDR2 YFSETQ. This CDR3 comprises 16 residues. The CDR3 nucleotides are TGCGCCAGCAGCTTGATGGAGGGTACAACGAACACTGAAGCTTTCTTT. This encodes CASSLMEGTTNTEAFF.

The chain recombines TRBV6-6 with TRBJ2-7; 7 bases align to TRBD2. The ends lost 2 bases at V and 0 bases at J; junction bases unmatched: 7. CDR1 and CDR2 (germline): MNHNY, SVGAGI (reference sequence). The CDR3 has 16 amino acids. For the CDR3, the DNA is TGTGCCAGCAGTTACCCCACTAAGCGGGGCTCCTACGAGCAGTACTTC. Translating gives CASSYPTKRGSYEQYF.

The chain has TRBV19 and TRBJ2-7; TRBD1 aligns across 9 bases. Germline V lookup: CDR1 LNHDA, CDR2 SQIVND (reference sequence). V dropped 5 bases and J dropped 4; count of bases not matched to a gene: 9. The CDR3 covers 15 residues. Here the CDR3 reads CASSPWGTGLYEQYF. CDR3 DNA sequence: TGTGCCAGTAGTCCCTGGGGGACAGGGCTATACGAGCAGTACTTC.

V and J are TRBV5-1 and TRBJ1-1, with 7 bases aligning to TRBD1. The CDR3 is 14 amino acids. Germline V CDR1 and CDR2: SGHRS, YFSETQ. V gave up 6 bases and J gave up 1 base; unmatched junction bases: 6. The CDR3 coding sequence is TGCGCCAGCACTCCGACAGGGAAGAACACTGAAGCTTTCTTT. As protein: CASTPTGKNTEAFF.

This clone has a single count. The chain has TRBV2 and TRBJ2-1; TRBD1 matches at 7 bases. This CDR3 has 14 amino acids. Germline CDR1 reads SNHLY; CDR2 reads FYNNEI. With 6 bases clipped from V and 2 bases from J, the junction kept 4 bases outside the gene matches. CDR3 DNA: TGTGCCAGCAGCCCGGGACAGACCTACAATGAGCAGTTCTTC. This codes for CASSPGQTYNEQFF.

This clone is a singleton in its sample. The chain employs TRBV30 and TRBJ1-2; TRBD1 is a possible D gene (5 bases). The CDR3 sequence is 14 residues long. Per the germline V gene, CDR1 is GTSNPN and CDR2 is SVGIG (reference sequence). V dropped 1 base and J dropped 6 bases, with 15 bases sitting between them. Here the CDR3 reads CAWSGAGGVNGYTF. CDR3 nucleotides: TGTGCCTGGAGTGGGGCAGGAGGGGTCAATGGCTACACCTTC.

V is TRBV4-2 and J is TRBJ1-1, with D tentatively TRBD1 (5 bases). V lost 0 bases and J 4 bases, leaving 15 bases between the germline ends. Germline values: CDR1 LGHNA, CDR2 YNFKEQ. The CDR3 covers 16 residues. The CDR3 region has the DNA TGTGCCAGCAGCCAAGATCTGCCCAGGGTAGGCACTGAAGCTTTCTTT. Its translation is CASSQDLPRVGTEAFF.

The genes are TRBV6-6 and TRBJ1-5, with 9 bases lining up with TRBD1. The CDR3 totals 15 residues. Losses at the gene ends were 7 bases for V and 3 bases for J; bases not matched to a gene: 7. Germline CDR1 and CDR2: MNHNY and SVGAGI (reference sequence). CDR3 sequence reads: CASKLGQGSNQPQHF. The CDR3 nucleotides are TGTGCCAGCAAGCTCGGACAGGGGTCCAATCAGCCCCAGCATTTT.

This rearrangement joins TRBV28 to TRBJ1-2; D gene unclear. Germline V CDR1 and CDR2: MDHEN, SYDVKM. This CDR3 has 14 residues. The ends were cut back, 5 bases at V and 4 bases at J, with 14 bases in the middle. The CDR3 loop is CASSLPGEGYGYTF. The CDR3 nucleotides are TGTGCCAGCAGTCTACCCGGGGAGGGCTATGGCTACACCTTC.

J is TRBJ1-2 and V is TRBV5-6; no definite D call. The germline gives CDR1 SGHDT, CDR2 YYEEEE. The ends were cut back, 2 bases at V and 8 bases at J, with 13 bases in the middle. This CDR3 is built from 13 residues. This CDR3 reads CASSFGRTGGYTF. The DNA of the CDR3 is TGTGCCAGCAGCTTTGGAAGAACGGGGGGCTACACCTTC.

The table lists this clone with a count of one. This chain connects TRBV30 to TRBJ2-1, with TRBD2 as a possible D gene (5 bases). Germline V gives CDR1 GTSNPN, CDR2 SVGIG (reference sequence). Trimming took 1 base from V and 10 from J, leaving 14 bases between them. The CDR3 contains 13 residues. The CDR3 here is CAWSEAEGSEQFF. CDR3 nucleotide sequence: TGTGCCTGGAGTGAGGCCGAGGGATCCGAGCAGTTCTTC.

The V gene is TRBV19, the J gene TRBJ1-2; 7 bases are shared with TRBD1. CDR1 and CDR2 from the germline V gene are LNHDA and SQIVND (reference sequence). Trimming took 4 bases from V and 0 from J; bases not matched to a gene: 5. This CDR3 contains 15 residues. The CDR3 reads CASSTRDSTNYGYTF. CDR3 coding DNA: TGTGCCAGTAGTACCCGGGACAGTACTAACTATGGCTACACCTTC.

This chain uses TRBV30 with TRBJ1-5; D is uncertain. CDR1 and CDR2 (germline): GTSNPN, SVGIG (reference sequence). Trimming left V 2 bases short and J 5 bases short, with 10 bases between. CDR3 length: 13 residues. CDR3 nucleotide sequence: TGTGCCTGGAGTCCGAGGTCCTATCAGCCCCAGCATTTT. Encoded protein: CAWSPRSYQPQHF.

This clone was observed once. CDR3 nucleotide sequence: TGTGCCAGCTCAGCAGAAAAGGGGGACACTGAAGCTTTCTTT. It translates to CASSAEKGDTEAFF. The V gene is TRBV18, the J gene TRBJ1-1; possible D gene TRBD1, 6 bases. The germline V gene has CDR1 KGHSH and CDR2 LQKENI. This CDR3 spans 14 amino acids. The V end was cut by 5 bases, the J end by 3 bases, with 13 bases between. Complete variable domain (other parts from reference TRBV18 and TRBJ1-1): NAGVMQNPRHLVRRRGQEARLRCSPMKGHSHVYWYRQLPEEGLKFMVYLQKENIIDESGMPKERFSAEFPKEGPSILRIQQVVRGDSAAYFCASSAEKGDTEAFFGQGTRLTVV.

A single count supports this clone. CDR3 amino acids: CASSQEVLQGAGETQYF. CDR3 sequence (DNA): TGCGCCAGCAGCCAAGAAGTCCTGCAGGGGGCCGGGGAGACCCAGTACTTC. The V call is TRBV4-1, the J call TRBJ2-5, with 8 nucleotides matching TRBD1. This CDR3 contains 17 residues. Losses at the gene ends were 0 bases for V and 5 bases for J; bases not matched to a gene: 11. Germline lookup yields CDR1 MGHRA and CDR2 YSYEKL.

The V gene is TRBV27, the J gene TRBJ1-5, with D uncertain. V was cut by 0 bases and J by 7 bases, with 7 bases left in between. Germline V lookup: CDR1 MNHEY, CDR2 SMNVEV (reference sequence). The CDR3 covers 13 residues. CDR3 in DNA: TGTGCCAGCAGTTTATCGGGAGCCCAGCCCCAGCATTTT. Encoded protein: CASSLSGAQPQHF.

The V and J genes are TRBV7-9 and TRBJ1-6; D remains unclear. The CDR3 runs to 15 residues. V lost 5 bases and J 6 bases, leaving 14 bases between the germline ends. Per the germline V gene, CDR1 is SEHNR and CDR2 is FQNEAQ (reference sequence). The CDR3 loop is CASSILEGSNSPLHF. The CDR3 region has the DNA TGTGCCAGCAGCATCCTGGAGGGCAGTAATTCACCCCTCCACTTT.

J is TRBJ1-2 and V is TRBV7-9; D unresolved. The V end lost 2 bases, the J end lost 3 bases, and 10 bases lay between the germline ends. The CDR3 has 14 amino acids. CDR1 and CDR2 from the germline V gene are SEHNR and FQNEAQ (reference sequence). The CDR3 region has the DNA TGTGCCAGCAGCTTAACAGATCCCCACTATGGCTACACCTTC. This codes for CASSLTDPHYGYTF.

V gene TRBV6-5 combines with J gene TRBJ2-3, with a tentative D call TRBD1 (6 bases). This CDR3 spans 14 amino acids. Trimming took 6 bases from V and 7 from J, leaving 17 bases between them. From germline, CDR1 is MNHEY and CDR2 SVGAGI. CDR3 region: CASRTGRTDYTQYF. The CDR3 nucleotides are TGTGCCAGCAGAACTGGTAGGACAGATTATACGCAGTATTTT.

Worth noting for this clone: The same CDR3 arises from other DNA sequences in this sample as well. In DNA form, the CDR3 reads TGTGCCAGCAGTGAGCGCTATAGCAATCAGCCCCAGCATTTT. Protein sequence: CASSERYSNQPQHF. V is TRBV6-1 and J is TRBJ1-5, with D unclear. Germline V gene lookup returns CDR1 MNHNS and CDR2 SASEGT. The V end lost 3 bases, the J end lost 0 bases, and 6 bases lay between the germline ends. This CDR3 region has 14 residues.

This chain uses TRBV6-5 with TRBJ2-7; 10 bases line up with TRBD2. Losses at the gene ends were 6 bases for V and 3 bases for J; bases not matched to a gene: 8. CDR3 size: 15 residues. The V gene's germline CDR1 is MNHEY and CDR2 SVGAGI. This CDR3 is CASSPGTSVIYEQYF. The CDR3 nucleotides read TGTGCCAGCAGCCCGGGGACTAGCGTGATCTACGAGCAGTACTTC.

The chain combines TRBV10-1 with TRBJ2-7; possible D gene TRBD1, 6 bases. Trimming pared 4 bases from V and 3 bases from J, leaving 13 bases between. This CDR3 is 14 amino acids long. In germline, CDR1 is WNHNN, CDR2 SYGVQD (reference sequence). Here the CDR3 DNA reads TGCGCCAGCAGTGGGTCTAGGGGGAACTACGAGCAGTACTTC. Protein sequence: CASSGSRGNYEQYF.

This rearrangement joins TRBV4-1 to TRBJ1-6; maybe TRBD1 (6 bases). Germline lookup yields CDR1 MGHRA and CDR2 YSYEKL. The ends were cut back, 1 base at V and 8 bases at J, with 18 bases in the middle. The CDR3 extends over 17 amino acids. The CDR3 loop is CASSQVSGGGQDSPLHF. The CDR3 nucleotides are TGCGCCAGCAGCCAAGTATCAGGTGGGGGCCAGGATTCACCCCTCCACTTT.